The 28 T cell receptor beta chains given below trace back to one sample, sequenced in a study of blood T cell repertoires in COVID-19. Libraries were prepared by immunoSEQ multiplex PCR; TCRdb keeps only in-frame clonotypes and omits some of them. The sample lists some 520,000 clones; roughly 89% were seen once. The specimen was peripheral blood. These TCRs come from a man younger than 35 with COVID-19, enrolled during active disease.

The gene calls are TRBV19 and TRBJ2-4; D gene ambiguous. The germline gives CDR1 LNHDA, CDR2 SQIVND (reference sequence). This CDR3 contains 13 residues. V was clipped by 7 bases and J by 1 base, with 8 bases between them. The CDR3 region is CASTPPAKNIQYF. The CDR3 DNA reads TGTGCCAGTACTCCCCCCGCCAAAAACATTCAGTACTTC.

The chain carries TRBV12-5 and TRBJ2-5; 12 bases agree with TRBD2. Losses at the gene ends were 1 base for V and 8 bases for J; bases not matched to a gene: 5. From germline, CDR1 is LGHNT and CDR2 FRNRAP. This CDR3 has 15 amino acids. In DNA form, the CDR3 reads TGTGCTAGTGGTTTGGCTAGCGGGGGGGGAGAAACCCAGTACTTC. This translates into CASGLASGGGETQYF.

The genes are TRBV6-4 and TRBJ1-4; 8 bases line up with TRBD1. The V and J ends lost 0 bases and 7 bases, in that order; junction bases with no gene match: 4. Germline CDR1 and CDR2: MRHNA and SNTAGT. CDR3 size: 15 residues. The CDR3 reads CASSDSDRGIEKLFF. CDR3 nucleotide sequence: TGTGCCAGCAGTGACTCTGACAGGGGAATTGAAAAACTGTTTTTT.

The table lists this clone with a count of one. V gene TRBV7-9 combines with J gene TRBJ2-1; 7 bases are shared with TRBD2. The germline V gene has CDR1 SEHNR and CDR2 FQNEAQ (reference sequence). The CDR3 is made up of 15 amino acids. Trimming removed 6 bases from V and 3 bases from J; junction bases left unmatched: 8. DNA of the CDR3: TGTGCCAGCAGTCACTTACTAGCGCGCTACAATGAGCAGTTCTTC. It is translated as CASSHLLARYNEQFF.

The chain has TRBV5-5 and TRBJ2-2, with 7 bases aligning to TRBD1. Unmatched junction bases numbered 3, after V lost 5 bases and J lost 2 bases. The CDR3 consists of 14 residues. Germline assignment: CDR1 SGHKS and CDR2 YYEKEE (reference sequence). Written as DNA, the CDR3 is TGTGCCAGCAGACGGGACAGAAACACCGGGGAGCTGTTTTTT. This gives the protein CASRRDRNTGELFF.

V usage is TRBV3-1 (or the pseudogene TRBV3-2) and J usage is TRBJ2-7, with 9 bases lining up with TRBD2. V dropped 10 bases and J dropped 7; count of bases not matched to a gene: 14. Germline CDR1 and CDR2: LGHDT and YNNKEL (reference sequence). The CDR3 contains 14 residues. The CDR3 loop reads CATELAGGLGEQYF. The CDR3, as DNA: TGTGCCACAGAGCTCGCGGGAGGGTTGGGGGAGCAGTACTTC.

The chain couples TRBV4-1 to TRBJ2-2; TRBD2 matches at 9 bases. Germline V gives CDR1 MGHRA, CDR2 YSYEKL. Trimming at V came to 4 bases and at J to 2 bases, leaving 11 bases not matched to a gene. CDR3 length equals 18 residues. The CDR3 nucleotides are TGCGCCAGCAGCCCCGAAGGGGCGGGAGGGAGAAACACCGGGGAGCTGTTTTTT. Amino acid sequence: CASSPEGAGGRNTGELFF.

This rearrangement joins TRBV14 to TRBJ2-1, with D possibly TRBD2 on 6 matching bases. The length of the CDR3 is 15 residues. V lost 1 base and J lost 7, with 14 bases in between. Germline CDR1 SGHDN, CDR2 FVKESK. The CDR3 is CASSQGISGLNEQFF. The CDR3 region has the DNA TGTGCCAGCAGCCAAGGTATTAGCGGATTAAATGAGCAGTTCTTC.

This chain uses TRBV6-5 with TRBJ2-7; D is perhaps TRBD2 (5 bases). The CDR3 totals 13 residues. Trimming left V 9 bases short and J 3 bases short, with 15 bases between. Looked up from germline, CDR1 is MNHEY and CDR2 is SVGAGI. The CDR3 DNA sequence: TGTGCCAGTAAACTAACGGGGAGCTACGAGCAGTACTTC. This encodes CASKLTGSYEQYF.

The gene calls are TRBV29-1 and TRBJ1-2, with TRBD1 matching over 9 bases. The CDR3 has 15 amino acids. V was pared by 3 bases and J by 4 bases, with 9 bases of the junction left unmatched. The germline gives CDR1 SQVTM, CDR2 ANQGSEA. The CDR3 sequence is CSVDGGTGIGYGYTF. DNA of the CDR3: TGCAGCGTTGACGGGGGGACAGGGATAGGCTATGGCTACACCTTC.

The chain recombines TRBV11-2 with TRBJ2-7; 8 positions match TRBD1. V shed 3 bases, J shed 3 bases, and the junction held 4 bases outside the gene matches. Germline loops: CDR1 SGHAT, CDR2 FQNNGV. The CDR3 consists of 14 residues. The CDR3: CASSFDRGYYEQYF. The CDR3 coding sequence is TGTGCCAGCAGCTTCGACAGGGGCTACTACGAGCAGTACTTC.

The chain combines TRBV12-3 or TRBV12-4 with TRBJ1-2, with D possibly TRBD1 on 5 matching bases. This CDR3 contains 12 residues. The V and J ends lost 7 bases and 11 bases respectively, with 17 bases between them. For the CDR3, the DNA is TGTGCCAGCACATTGGCCGGACACTTTTACACCTTC. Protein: CASTLAGHFYTF.

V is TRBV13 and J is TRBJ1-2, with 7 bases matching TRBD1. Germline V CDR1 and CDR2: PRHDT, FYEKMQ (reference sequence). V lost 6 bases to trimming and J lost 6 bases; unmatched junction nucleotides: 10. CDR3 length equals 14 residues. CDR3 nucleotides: TGTGCCAGCAGTCATCCAGGAGGGGGCCATGGCTACACCTTC. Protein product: CASSHPGGGHGYTF.

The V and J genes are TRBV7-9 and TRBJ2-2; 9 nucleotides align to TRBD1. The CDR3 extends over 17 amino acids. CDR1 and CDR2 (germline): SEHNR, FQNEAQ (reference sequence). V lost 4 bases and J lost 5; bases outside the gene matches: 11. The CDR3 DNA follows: TGTGCCAGCAGCTCCGCCCCGGGACAGGGTTGGACCGGGGAGCTGTTTTTT. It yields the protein CASSSAPGQGWTGELFF.

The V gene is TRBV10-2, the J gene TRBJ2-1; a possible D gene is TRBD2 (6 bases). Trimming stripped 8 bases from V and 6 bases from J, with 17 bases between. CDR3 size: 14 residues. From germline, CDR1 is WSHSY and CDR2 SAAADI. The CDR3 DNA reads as TGCGCCAGCGCCCAGGGACTGACCCTCAATGAGCAGTTCTTC. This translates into CASAQGLTLNEQFF.

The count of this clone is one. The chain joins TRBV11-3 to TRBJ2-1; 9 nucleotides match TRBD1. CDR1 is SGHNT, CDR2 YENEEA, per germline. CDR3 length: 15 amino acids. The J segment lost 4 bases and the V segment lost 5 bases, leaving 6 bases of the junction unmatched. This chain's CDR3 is CASSPTGGSYNEQFF. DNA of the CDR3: TGTGCCAGCAGCCCCACAGGGGGCAGTTACAATGAGCAGTTCTTC.

The CDR3 here is CASTKGGRELEAFF. CDR3 DNA: TGTGCCAGCACCAAGGGGGGGAGGGAACTTGAAGCTTTCTTT. V is TRBV3-1 (or the pseudogene TRBV3-2) and J is TRBJ1-1; the D gene is possibly TRBD1 (6 bases). The germline V and J ends were trimmed by 7 bases and 7 bases, with 19 bases remaining between them. This CDR3 spans 14 amino acids. Germline lookup yields CDR1 LGHDT and CDR2 YNNKEL (reference sequence).

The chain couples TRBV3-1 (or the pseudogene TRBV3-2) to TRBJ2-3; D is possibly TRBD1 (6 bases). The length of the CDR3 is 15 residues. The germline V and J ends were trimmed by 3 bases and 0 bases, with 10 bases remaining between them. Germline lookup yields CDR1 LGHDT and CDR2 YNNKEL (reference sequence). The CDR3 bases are TGTGCCAGCAGCCACCGGGACATAAGCACAGATACGCAGTATTTT. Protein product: CASSHRDISTDTQYF.

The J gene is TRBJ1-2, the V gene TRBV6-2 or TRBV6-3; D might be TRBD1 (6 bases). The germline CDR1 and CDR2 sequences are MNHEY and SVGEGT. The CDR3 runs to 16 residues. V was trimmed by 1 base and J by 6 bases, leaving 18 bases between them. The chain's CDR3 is CASSYFGGGRAHGYTF. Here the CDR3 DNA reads TGTGCCAGCAGTTACTTTGGGGGGGGCAGGGCCCATGGCTACACCTTC.

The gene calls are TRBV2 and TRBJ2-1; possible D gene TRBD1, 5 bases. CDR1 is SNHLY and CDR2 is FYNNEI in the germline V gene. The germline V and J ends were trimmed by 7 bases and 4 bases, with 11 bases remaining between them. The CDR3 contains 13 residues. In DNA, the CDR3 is TGTGCCAGCACTATAGACAGTTACAATGAGCAGTTCTTC. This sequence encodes CASTIDSYNEQFF.

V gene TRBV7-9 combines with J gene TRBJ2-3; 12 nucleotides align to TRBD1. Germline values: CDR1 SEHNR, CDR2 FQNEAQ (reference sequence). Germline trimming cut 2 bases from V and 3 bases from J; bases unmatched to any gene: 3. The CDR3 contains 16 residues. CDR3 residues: CASSLSGQGATDTQYF. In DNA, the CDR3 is TGTGCCAGCAGCTTATCGGGACAGGGGGCGACAGATACGCAGTATTTT.

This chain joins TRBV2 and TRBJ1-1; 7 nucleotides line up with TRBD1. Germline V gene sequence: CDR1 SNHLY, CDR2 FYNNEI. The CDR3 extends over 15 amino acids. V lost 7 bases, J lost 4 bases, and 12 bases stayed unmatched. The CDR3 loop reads CASILEEGASTEAFF. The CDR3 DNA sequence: TGTGCCAGCATCCTCGAAGAGGGGGCATCCACTGAAGCTTTCTTT.

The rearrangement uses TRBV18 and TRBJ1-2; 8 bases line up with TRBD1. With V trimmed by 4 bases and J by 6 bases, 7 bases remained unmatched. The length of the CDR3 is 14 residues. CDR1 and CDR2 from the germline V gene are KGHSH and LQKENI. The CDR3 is CASSHDRGSDGYTF. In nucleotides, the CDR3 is TGTGCCAGCTCACACGACAGGGGCTCGGATGGCTACACCTTC.

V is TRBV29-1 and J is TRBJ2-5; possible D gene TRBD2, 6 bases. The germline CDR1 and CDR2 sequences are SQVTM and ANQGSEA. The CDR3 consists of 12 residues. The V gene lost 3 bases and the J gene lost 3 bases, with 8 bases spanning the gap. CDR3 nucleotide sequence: TGCAGCGTTGACGGGGGTGAAGAGACCCAGTACTTC. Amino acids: CSVDGGEETQYF.

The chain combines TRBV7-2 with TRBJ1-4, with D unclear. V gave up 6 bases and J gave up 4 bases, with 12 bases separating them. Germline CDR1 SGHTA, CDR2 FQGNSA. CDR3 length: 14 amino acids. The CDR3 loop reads CASSPRHYNEKLFF. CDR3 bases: TGTGCCAGCAGTCCCCGGCACTATAATGAAAAACTGTTTTTT. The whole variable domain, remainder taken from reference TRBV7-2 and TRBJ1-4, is GAGVSQSPSNKVTEKGKDVELRCDPISGHTALYWYRQSLGQGLEFLIYFQGNSAPDKSGLPSDRFSAERTGGSVSTLTIQRTQQEDSAVYLCASSPRHYNEKLFFGSGTQLSVL.

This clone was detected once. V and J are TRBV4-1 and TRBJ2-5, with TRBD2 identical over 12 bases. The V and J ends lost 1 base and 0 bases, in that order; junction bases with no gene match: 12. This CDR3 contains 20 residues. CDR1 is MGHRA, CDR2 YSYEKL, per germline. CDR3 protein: CASSQAAPGLAGAYQETQYF. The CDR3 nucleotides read TGCGCCAGCAGCCAAGCGGCCCCGGGACTAGCGGGTGCGTACCAAGAGACCCAGTACTTC.

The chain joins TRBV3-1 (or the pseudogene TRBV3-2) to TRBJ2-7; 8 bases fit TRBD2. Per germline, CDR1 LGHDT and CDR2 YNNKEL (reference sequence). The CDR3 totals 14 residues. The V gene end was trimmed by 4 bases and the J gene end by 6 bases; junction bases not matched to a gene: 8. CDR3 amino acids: CASSRGTRVIEQYF. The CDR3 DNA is TGTGCCAGCAGCCGCGGGACTAGGGTGATCGAGCAGTACTTC.

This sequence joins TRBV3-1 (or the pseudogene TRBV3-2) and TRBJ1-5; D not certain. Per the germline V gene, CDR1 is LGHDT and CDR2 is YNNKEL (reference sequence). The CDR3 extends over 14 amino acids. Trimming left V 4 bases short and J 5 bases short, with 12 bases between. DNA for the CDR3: TGTGCCAGCAGCCCCTCGGTCGGGTATCAGCCCCAGCATTTT. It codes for CASSPSVGYQPQHF.